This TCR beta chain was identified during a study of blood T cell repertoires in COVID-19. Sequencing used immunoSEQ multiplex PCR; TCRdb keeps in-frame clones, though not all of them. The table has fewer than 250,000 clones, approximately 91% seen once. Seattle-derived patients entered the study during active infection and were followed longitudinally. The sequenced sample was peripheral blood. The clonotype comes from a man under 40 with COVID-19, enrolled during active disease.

The CDR3 sequence is CASSRGGRTQYF. The CDR3 DNA is TGTGCCAGCAGCCGGGGGGGGAGGACGCAGTATTTT. The genes are TRBV3-1 (or the pseudogene TRBV3-2) and TRBJ2-3; 7 nucleotides line up with TRBD2. This CDR3 is 12 amino acids long. Germline V gene data show CDR1 as LGHDT and CDR2 as YNNKEL (reference sequence). Trimming removed 4 bases from V and 9 bases from J; junction bases left unmatched: 4.